This TCR beta chain originates from a study of cytomegalovirus exposure and HLA in healthy donors. 60 Vbeta and 13 Jbeta primers were used in PCR. Here immunoSEQ multiplex PCR was the method, and the copy in TCRdb shows in-frame clones only, minus some. The sample includes about 89,000 clones, 75% to 80% of them seen just once. Findings and caveats of the study: Earlier analysis yielded a pattern in which most TCR beta V segments were productive about 90% or about 30% of the time. Later on, an analysis showed TCR association rates differing by HLA locus, with DRB1 the most and HLA-C the fewest. It emerged from a later analysis that several of the most significant clusters appeared to be linked to common viral pathogens.

Note on this clone: Its specificity is not known.

The germline gives CDR1 MNHNY, CDR2 SVGAGI (reference sequence). V shed 4 bases, J shed 5 bases, and the junction held 5 bases outside the gene matches. This CDR3 is 15 amino acids long. Donors showed nominal health when sampled, although they likely had unrecorded immune exposures. The receptor comes from a man younger than 40 in good health and CMV-seronegative. The chain carries TRBV6-6 and TRBJ2-5, with TRBD1 identical over 12 bases. The specimen sequenced was PBMCs. The CDR3 bases are TGTGCCAGCAGTTGGGGGACAGGGGGCGGCGAGACCCAGTACTTC. This gives the protein CASSWGTGGGETQYF.